What follows are 28 T cell receptor beta chains derived from one specimen sequenced in a study of blood T cell repertoires in COVID-19 (dated by TCRdb to the early 2020s). Libraries were constructed by the immunoSEQ multiplex PCR assay. TCRdb's version of the immuneACCESS table is confined to in-frame rearrangements and falls short of the full clone set. An unresolved V gene accounts for under half of the shortfall where checked; the remainder is of unknown origin. This sample has over 350,000 clones in its table, and approximately 90% of those were observed once. The ten biggest clones cover roughly 1.8% of the sample. Input material: PBMCs or T cells enriched from blood (not recorded which). The receptors here all came from a woman aged 18-29 years with acute COVID-19.

The V call is TRBV5-1, the J call TRBJ1-5; the D is unclear. The V gene lost 0 bases and the J gene lost 6 bases, with 10 bases spanning the gap. The CDR3 extends over 14 amino acids. Germline V gene data show CDR1 as SGHRS and CDR2 as YFSETQ. CDR3 protein: CASSLDGVGQPQHF. CDR3 bases: TGCGCCAGCAGCTTGGACGGGGTAGGTCAGCCCCAGCATTTT.

The chain carries TRBV27 and TRBJ1-2; a weak D match, TRBD1 (5 bases). The V and J ends lost 3 bases and 4 bases respectively, with 15 bases between them. This CDR3 spans 15 amino acids. Per germline, CDR1 MNHEY and CDR2 SMNVEV (reference sequence). CDR3 loop: CASSLAGGTSYGYTF. CDR3 coding DNA: TGTGCCAGCAGTTTGGCGGGCGGGACTAGCTATGGCTACACCTTC.

The chain combines TRBV15 with TRBJ2-1; D is possibly TRBD2 (6 bases). From germline, CDR1 is LNHNV and CDR2 YYDKDF (reference sequence). The CDR3 length is 15 residues. V lost 1 base and J 0 bases, leaving 7 bases between the germline ends. The CDR3 sequence is CATSRVGGSYNEQFF. In DNA form, the CDR3 reads TGTGCCACCAGCAGAGTGGGGGGCTCCTACAATGAGCAGTTCTTC.

V and J are TRBV10-3 and TRBJ2-7; a possible D gene is TRBD1 (6 bases). Trimming stripped 9 bases from V and 1 base from J, with 10 bases between. Germline V gives CDR1 ENHRY, CDR2 SYGVKD. This CDR3 comprises 12 residues. This chain's CDR3 is CAISGQSYEQYF. The CDR3, as DNA: TGTGCCATTTCTGGACAGTCCTACGAGCAGTACTTC.

Only a few counts were recorded for this clone. The chain links TRBV7-9 to TRBJ1-1; 8 bases fit TRBD1. V gave up 5 bases and J gave up 2 bases; unmatched junction bases: 7. The CDR3 has 15 amino acids. Germline assignment: CDR1 SEHNR and CDR2 FQNEAQ (reference sequence). The CDR3 protein is CASSALAGGNTEAFF. CDR3 bases: TGTGCCAGCAGCGCCTTGGCAGGGGGCAACACTGAAGCTTTCTTT.

V is TRBV9 and J is TRBJ2-3, with 10 bases that match TRBD2. The germline gives CDR1 SGDLS, CDR2 YYNGEE. This CDR3 contains 16 residues. The ends lost 0 bases at V and 2 bases at J; junction bases unmatched: 3. The CDR3 reads CASSVGLAGDTDTQYF. Written as DNA, the CDR3 is TGTGCCAGCAGCGTAGGGCTAGCGGGGGACACAGATACGCAGTATTTT. Full variable domain (rest looked up from reference TRBV9 and TRBJ2-3): DSGVTQTPKHLITATGQRVTLRCSPRSGDLSVYWYQQSLDQGLQFLIQYYNGEERAKGNILERFSAQQFPDLHSELNLSSLELGDSALYFCASSVGLAGDTDTQYFGPGTRLTVL.

J is TRBJ1-3 and V is TRBV19; 7 positions match TRBD1. The length of the CDR3 is 13 residues. The germline CDR1 and CDR2 sequences are LNHDA and SQIVND (reference sequence). With V trimmed by 5 bases and J by 8 bases, 6 bases remained unmatched. The CDR3 DNA reads as TGTGCCAGTAGTCCGGAAGACAGGGACACCATATATTTT. It is translated as CASSPEDRDTIYF.

This clone was seen only a few times. The V and J genes are TRBV19 and TRBJ1-5, with a possible D match to TRBD1 (6 bases). Trimming took 5 bases from V and 3 from J, leaving 11 bases between them. Per germline, CDR1 LNHDA and CDR2 SQIVND (reference sequence). This CDR3 region has 14 residues. This CDR3 is CASSPQGNNQPQHF. The CDR3 bases are TGTGCCAGTAGTCCTCAGGGGAACAATCAGCCCCAGCATTTT.

CDR3 coding DNA: TGTGCCAGCACCCTACCCGCGGACACCATATATTTT. Amino acid sequence: CASTLPADTIYF. The V call is TRBV28, the J call TRBJ1-3, with D unclear. V was shortened by 7 bases and J by 8 bases, with 12 bases between the two germline ends. CDR3 length: 12 residues. CDR1 and CDR2 (germline): MDHEN, SYDVKM.

This chain links TRBV28 with TRBJ1-5, with TRBD1 identical over 11 bases. CDR1 MDHEN and CDR2 SYDVKM come from the germline V gene. This CDR3 region has 17 residues. V was clipped by 5 bases and J by 2 bases; unmatched bases: 8. This CDR3 is CASSPRGQGVGNQPQHF. The CDR3 DNA reads as TGTGCCAGCAGTCCTAGGGGACAGGGGGTCGGCAATCAGCCCCAGCATTTT.

The chain joins TRBV28 to TRBJ2-3; D is unclear. The V end was cut by 5 bases, the J end by 4 bases, with 22 bases between. CDR3 size: 17 residues. Germline CDR1 and CDR2: MDHEN and SYDVKM. This CDR3 is CASSLDLSLNSADTQYF. The CDR3 nucleotides are TGTGCCAGCAGTCTTGATCTCTCCCTAAATTCGGCAGATACGCAGTATTTT.

The rearrangement links TRBV27 to TRBJ1-5, with 7 positions matching TRBD1. The CDR3 consists of 13 residues. Germline V gene sequence: CDR1 MNHEY, CDR2 SMNVEV (reference sequence). Trimming took 5 bases from V and 7 from J; bases not matched to a gene: 5. CDR3 sequence: CASSPGQAQPQHF. The CDR3 DNA reads as TGTGCCAGCAGTCCCGGACAGGCCCAGCCCCAGCATTTT.

This chain connects TRBV4-1 to TRBJ2-3, with D possibly being TRBD2 (5 bases). Germline V gene data show CDR1 as MGHRA and CDR2 as YSYEKL. Trimming removed 2 bases at V and 6 bases at J, with 12 bases between. The CDR3 covers 14 residues. The CDR3 loop reads CASSQPLVRDTQYF. The CDR3 region has the DNA TGCGCCAGCAGCCAACCACTAGTGAGGGATACGCAGTATTTT.

The rearrangement joins TRBV12-3 or TRBV12-4 to TRBJ2-1, with D maybe TRBD2 (6 bases). The CDR3 is 13 amino acids. V lost 5 bases, J lost 7 bases, and 12 bases lay in between. The CDR3 sequence is CASSPGLTNEQFF. In nucleotides, the CDR3 is TGTGCCAGCAGTCCGGGACTCACAAATGAGCAGTTCTTC.

The V call is TRBV5-6, the J call TRBJ1-1; a weak D match, TRBD1 (5 bases). V lost 1 base to trimming and J lost 5 bases, with 9 bases between them. From germline, CDR1 is SGHDT and CDR2 YYEEEE. This CDR3 comprises 13 residues. The CDR3 sequence: CASSLRRGTEAFF. The CDR3, as DNA: TGTGCCAGCAGCTTGAGGAGGGGAACTGAAGCTTTCTTT.

V usage is TRBV12-5 and J usage is TRBJ1-6; 8 bases fit TRBD1. The CDR3 runs 14 residues. With V trimmed by 7 bases and J by 7 bases, 6 bases remained unmatched. In germline, CDR1 is LGHNT, CDR2 FRNRAP. The chain's CDR3 is CASDRTGSNSPLHF. Here the CDR3 DNA reads TGTGCTAGTGACCGGACAGGGTCGAATTCACCCCTCCACTTT.

The chain links TRBV18 to TRBJ1-1; unclear D gene. V lost 2 bases and J 3 bases, leaving 19 bases between the germline ends. The CDR3 is 17 residues long. The germline CDR1 and CDR2 sequences are KGHSH and LQKENI. The CDR3 is CASSPTLEFVGDTEAFF. CDR3 nucleotides: TGTGCCAGCTCACCAACTTTGGAGTTTGTCGGAGACACTGAAGCTTTCTTT.

The CDR3 DNA follows: TGTGCCAGCAGCTTCAGTGGGCGATTACAAGAGACCCAGTACTTC. This sequence encodes CASSFSGRLQETQYF. This chain uses TRBV7-2 with TRBJ2-5; D uncertain. Trimming removed 3 bases at V and 2 bases at J, with 13 bases between. CDR3 length equals 15 residues. Germline V gene lookup returns CDR1 SGHTA and CDR2 FQGNSA. The full variable domain, its missing parts supplied by reference TRBV7-2 and TRBJ2-5, is GAGVSQSPSNKVTEKGKDVELRCDPISGHTALYWYRQSLGQGLEFLIYFQGNSAPDKSGLPSDRFSAERTGGSVSTLTIQRTQQEDSAVYLCASSFSGRLQETQYFGPGTRLLVL.

The genes are TRBV4-3 and TRBJ1-5; 7 bases agree with TRBD1. This CDR3 is built from 15 residues. After removal of 1 base from V and 7 bases from J, the junction contained 7 bases not matched to a gene. Germline V gene sequence: CDR1 LGHNA, CDR2 YSLEER. The CDR3 coding sequence is TGCGCCAGCAGCCAAGCTAGGGGGCTACGGCAGCCCCAGCATTTT. Protein: CASSQARGLRQPQHF.

This clone was seen only once. The chain couples TRBV11-3 to TRBJ2-3, with 10 bases lining up with TRBD2. CDR1 and CDR2 from the germline V gene are SGHNT and YENEEA. With V trimmed by 5 bases and J by 4 bases, 18 bases remained unmatched. CDR3 size: 19 residues. For the CDR3, the DNA is TGTGCCAGCAGCCTGATGTGGTCTAGCGGGGGCGTTAAGGCAGATACGCAGTATTTT. This encodes CASSLMWSSGGVKADTQYF.

This chain links TRBV12-3 or TRBV12-4 with TRBJ1-4; D is ambiguous. The CDR3 spans 13 residues. Trimming took off 1 base at V and 9 bases at J, with 9 bases between the two ends. The CDR3 sequence: CASSLEQNKKLFF. Written as DNA, the CDR3 is TGTGCCAGCAGTTTAGAACAGAACAAAAAACTGTTTTTT.

The rearrangement uses TRBV6-2 or TRBV6-3 and TRBJ2-7; 7 bases agree with TRBD1. The CDR3 extends over 17 amino acids. Germline V gene sequence: CDR1 MNHEY, CDR2 SVGEGT. V was pared by 5 bases and J by 5 bases, with 18 bases of the junction left unmatched. The CDR3 here is CASSPKTGPLRSDEQYF. In DNA form, the CDR3 reads TGTGCCAGCAGTCCAAAGACAGGGCCCCTAAGATCGGACGAGCAGTACTTC.

The genes are TRBV19 and TRBJ1-2; D unresolved. Trimming took 4 bases from V and 4 from J, leaving 13 bases between them. In germline, CDR1 is LNHDA, CDR2 SQIVND (reference sequence). There are 14 residues in the CDR3. DNA for the CDR3: TGTGCCAGTAGTAGAATGGAGGGAGTCTATGGCTACACCTTC. Translated: CASSRMEGVYGYTF.

This clone appeared once. This chain uses TRBV21-1 with TRBJ2-5; no DNA check was done on the table's D call, TRBD2. TRBV21-1 is a known pseudogene. This CDR3 is 18 amino acids long. In nucleotides, the CDR3 is TGTGCCAGCAGGACTAGCGGGGGGCCTACGTGTAGCCAAGAGACCCAGTACTTC. It encodes CASRTSGGPTCSQETQYF.

V usage is TRBV3-1 (or the pseudogene TRBV3-2) and J usage is TRBJ1-6; no firm D call. V gave up 1 base and J gave up 10 bases, with 8 bases separating them. Germline V gene sequence: CDR1 LGHDT, CDR2 YNNKEL (reference sequence). The CDR3 contains 13 residues. For the CDR3, the DNA is TGTGCCAGCAGCCAAGCGGAGGCGTCACCCCTCCACTTT. It yields the protein CASSQAEASPLHF.

This rearrangement joins TRBV9 to TRBJ2-1; 9 bases match TRBD2. The length of the CDR3 is 16 residues. The trim removed 0 bases at V and 3 bases at J, leaving 4 bases unmatched. CDR1 SGDLS and CDR2 YYNGEE come from the germline V gene. CDR3 nucleotides: TGTGCCAGCAGCGTAGGGGCGGGAGGGGGCTACAATGAGCAGTTCTTC. Protein sequence: CASSVGAGGGYNEQFF.

The chain carries TRBV2 and TRBJ1-2; 9 positions agree with TRBD1. CDR1 SNHLY and CDR2 FYNNEI come from the germline V gene. V was pared by 8 bases and J by 3 bases, with 4 bases of the junction left unmatched. This CDR3 is 13 amino acids long. The CDR3 loop is CASGTGLDYGYTF. The CDR3, as DNA: TGTGCCAGCGGGACAGGGCTCGACTATGGCTACACCTTC. Complete variable domain (other parts from reference TRBV2 and TRBJ1-2): EPEVTQTPSHQVTQMGQEVILRCVPISNHLYFYWYRQILGQKVEFLVSFYNNEISEKSEIFDDQFSVERPDGSNFTLKIRSTKLEDSAMYFCASGTGLDYGYTFGSGTRLTVV.

The chain employs TRBV3-1 (or the pseudogene TRBV3-2) and TRBJ2-3; a weak D match, TRBD1 (6 bases). V lost 0 bases and J lost 1, with 29 bases in between. The CDR3 consists of 22 residues. Germline lookup yields CDR1 LGHDT and CDR2 YNNKEL (reference sequence). The CDR3 sequence is CASSQDILMVGQPASGTDTQYF. CDR3 nucleotides: TGTGCCAGCAGCCAAGATATTTTGATGGTAGGACAGCCTGCGTCGGGCACAGATACGCAGTATTTT.